This TCR beta chain was retrieved from a study of cytomegalovirus exposure and HLA in healthy donors. The donors were members of the validation cohort, which comprised 120 subjects and was separate from the first cohort of roughly 700 subjects. As to this clone: Its matching antigen is unknown.

Study-wide results and limits: The finding came from a later analysis; first-cohort TCR clusters tended to co-occur in the 110 or so validation repertoires. Reported results showed that the classifier diagnosed cytomegalovirus status with high specificity and sensitivity. CMV antigen specificity was confirmed in vitro for a few CMV-associated chains.

Some clones are missing from TCRdb's copy, which holds only in-frame ones; the method was immunoSEQ multiplex PCR. The table records under 300,000 clones, approximately 83% of them present only once. Germline V gene data show CDR1 as GTSNPN and CDR2 as SVGIG (reference sequence). Trimming shortened V by 0 bases and J by 2 bases, and 20 bases separated the two germline ends. This CDR3 region has 17 residues. This clonotype was obtained from a woman in her late teens or twenties in good health and CMV-seronegative. The chain has TRBV30 and TRBJ2-7; D is perhaps TRBD1 (5 bases). The sample taken for sequencing was PBMCs. The CDR3 loop is CAWSVPADRGIPYEQYF. As DNA, the CDR3 is TGTGCCTGGAGTGTACCCGCCGATAGGGGAATTCCCTACGAGCAGTACTTC.